In its sample, the clone carrying this T cell receptor (beta chain) was seen a few times. No antigen is known for it. 5'RACE, which relied on constant-segment primers, yielded TCR alpha and TCR beta cDNA libraries carrying sample barcodes and UMIs. TCRdb used MiXCR to reprocess the 5' RACE reads, holding one entry per CDR3 protein. The sample gives 400,000 to 550,000 distinct CDR3 sequences, roughly 25% of which show up once; approximately 12% is in the top ten. This entry is derived from a study of T-cell memory formation after mild COVID-19. Study-level results: Researchers could not confirm that second-wave clones peaking on day 37 targeted SARS-CoV-2. Pre-infection memory harbored some responding clones, suggesting cross-reactive memory joined.

Germline V gene data show CDR1 as MNHNS and CDR2 as SASEGT. The CDR3 extends over 13 amino acids. V lost 2 bases to trimming and J lost 5 bases, with 6 bases between them. The sequence was obtained from an adult woman who had mild COVID-19 (a few samples of this study predate the infection). Cell type and time point are not known. This chain links TRBV6-1 with TRBJ1-4; D perhaps matches TRBD1 (6 bases). The sequenced sample was PBMCs or a T cell subset sorted from them (not recorded which). The CDR3 is CASSEQGNEKLFF. CDR3 DNA: TGTGCCAGCAGTGAACAGGGGAATGAAAAACTGTTTTTT.